The clone carrying this T cell receptor beta chain was detected once. Authors' data handling: Amplification of reference gene primers was used by the study to estimate nucleated cell counts. Profiled with immunoSEQ multiplex PCR; TCRdb holds only in-frame clones, not every one. That table supplies the V and J calls and clone size; D and trimming were determined from the DNA. The table includes just over 70,000 clones, 60% to 75% detected once. CDR3 length: 12 residues. Between the trimmed V and J ends, which lost 4 bases and 7 bases, there was a span of 7 bases. CDR1 is MDHEN and CDR2 is SYDVKM in the germline V gene. The record originates from a study of blood T cell repertoires in COVID-19. The overall study: COVID-19 samples from acute and convalescent phases originated in the United States, Italy and Spain. PBMCs, B-cell-depleted T cells, or T cells provided the cDNA or gDNA that made up the material.

The clonotype originates from a woman in her seventies with acute or convalescent COVID-19. Sequencing input: peripheral blood. The chain uses TRBV28 and TRBJ1-4, with D uncertain. The CDR3 DNA sequence: TGTGCCAGCAGTTCCATTAGTGAAAAACTGTTTTTT. Residues: CASSSISEKLFF.